This passage covers 20 T cell receptor beta chains from one sample sequenced in a study of post-analysis software for immune sequencing data. Regarding the study as a whole: In patients, about 5 TRBV segments were more frequent than in controls, with TRBV5-6, TRBV5-1 and TRBV20-1 among them.

The antigens for these receptors are not known. cDNA libraries for TCR beta contained unique molecular identifiers. TCRdb itself ran the PCR reads through MiXCR, one entry per CDR3 protein. The profile shows roughly 620,000 distinct CDR3 sequences, roughly two fifths of them singletons. Sequencing used blood. The receptors originated from a girl between 10 and 17 years old with multiple sclerosis.

The chain has TRBV3-1 and TRBJ2-3; D is unresolved. CDR3 length: 14 amino acids. Germline assignment: CDR1 LGHDT and CDR2 YNNKEL (reference sequence). The V gene lost 0 bases and the J gene lost 0 bases, with 4 bases spanning the gap. The chain's CDR3 is CASSQDSSTDTQYF. CDR3 bases: TGTGCCAGCAGCCAAGATAGTAGCACAGATACGCAGTATTTT.

The chain recombines TRBV12-3 or TRBV12-4 with TRBJ2-1; D call uncertain. This CDR3 has 15 amino acids. Trimming pared 3 bases from V and 4 bases from J, leaving 13 bases between. CDR3 DNA: TGTGCCAGCAGTTTTGCAGGCCCTTCATACAATGAGCAGTTCTTC. Encoded protein: CASSFAGPSYNEQFF.

The V gene is TRBV20-1, the J gene TRBJ1-1, with D tentatively TRBD1 (5 bases). This CDR3 comprises 13 residues. Trimming removed 5 bases at V and 6 bases at J, with 16 bases between. The germline gives CDR1 DFQATT, CDR2 SNEGSKA (reference sequence). The CDR3 is CSARPGGNSEAFF. The CDR3 DNA sequence: TGCAGTGCTCGCCCTGGGGGAAACTCTGAAGCTTTCTTT.

The V and J genes are TRBV24-1 and TRBJ2-2; 9 bases fit TRBD1. Unmatched junction bases numbered 5, after V lost 3 bases and J lost 4 bases. CDR1 and CDR2 from the germline V gene are KGHDR and SFDVKD. CDR3 length: 16 residues. In nucleotides, the CDR3 is TGTGCCACCAGTGATGCGGGGACAGGGCCCACCGGGGAGCTGTTTTTT. As protein: CATSDAGTGPTGELFF.

This rearrangement joins TRBV10-2 to TRBJ1-3, with a tentative D call TRBD1 (6 bases). Per the germline V gene, CDR1 is WSHSY and CDR2 is SAAADI. The CDR3 contains 17 residues. The germline V and J ends were trimmed by 9 bases and 0 bases, with 21 bases remaining between them. CDR3 in amino acids: CARNSPDSHASGNTIYF. The CDR3 nucleotides are TGCGCCAGGAATTCCCCGGACAGCCATGCCTCTGGAAACACCATATATTTT.

The V call is TRBV21-1, the J call TRBJ1-1; the table calls TRBD1, which could not be checked here. TRBV21-1 is termed a pseudogene. The CDR3 has 13 amino acids. CDR3 nucleotide sequence: TGTGCCAGCAGCCCCAAGGAAGGGGCTGAAGCTTTCTTT. This sequence encodes CASSPKEGAEAFF.

J is TRBJ2-3 and V is TRBV29-1; no definite D call. The CDR3 is made up of 13 amino acids. Germline values: CDR1 SQVTM, CDR2 ANQGSEA. The V end was cut by 6 bases, the J end by 2 bases, with 12 bases between. The CDR3 protein is CSVLDPNTDTQYF. In nucleotides, the CDR3 is TGCAGCGTCCTCGACCCGAACACAGATACGCAGTATTTT.

This clonotype was recorded a few times. V gene TRBV20-1 combines with J gene TRBJ2-7, with D hard to call. The CDR3 length is 15 residues. Per the germline V gene, CDR1 is DFQATT and CDR2 is SNEGSKA (reference sequence). Between the trimmed V and J ends, which lost 0 bases and 1 base, there was a span of 13 bases. CDR3 DNA sequence: TGCAGTGCTAGAGACCCTGGGCCAGGATCCTACGAGCAGTACTTC. Its translation: CSARDPGPGSYEQYF.

Note on this clonotype: One junction end disagrees with the germline gene, perhaps due to a read error. The V and J genes are TRBV5-6 and TRBJ2-5; 8 bases line up with TRBD1. This CDR3 spans 15 amino acids. Germline V gives CDR1 SGHDT, CDR2 YYEEEE. CDR3: CASREPGQAKETQDF. In DNA form, the CDR3 reads TGTGCCAGCAGGGAGCCGGGACAGGCTAAAGAGACCCAGGACTTC. The full variable domain, with the rest looked up from reference TRBV5-6 and TRBJ2-5, is DAGVTQSPTHLIKTRGQQVTLRCSPKSGHDTVSWYQQALGQGPQFIFQYYEEEERQRGNFPDRFSGHQFPNYSSELNVNALLLGDSALYLCASREPGQAKETQDFGPGTRLLVL.

The rearrangement links TRBV5-1 to TRBJ1-1; D might be TRBD1 (6 bases). CDR1 is SGHRS and CDR2 is YFSETQ in the germline V gene. This CDR3 region has 15 residues. The ends were cut back, 0 bases at V and 5 bases at J, with 14 bases in the middle. CDR3 in DNA: TGCGCCAGCAGCTTGGTAGAGGGGGGAAGGACTGAAGCTTTCTTT. Its translation: CASSLVEGGRTEAFF.

The rearrangement links TRBV20-1 to TRBJ1-5; D remains unclear. Trimming took 3 bases from V and 4 from J, leaving 16 bases between them. Germline V gene data show CDR1 as DFQATT and CDR2 as SNEGSKA (reference sequence). The CDR3 consists of 15 residues. This CDR3 reads CSARRRAGNNQPQHF. DNA for the CDR3: TGCAGTGCTAGGCGAAGGGCGGGGAATAATCAGCCCCAGCATTTT.

This sequence joins TRBV12-3 or TRBV12-4 and TRBJ1-6; 7 nucleotides agree with TRBD1. J lost 3 bases, V lost 6 bases, and 5 bases had no gene match. The CDR3 contains 15 residues. CDR3 sequence (DNA): TGTGCCAGCAGCGACAGGGATTACTATAATTCACCCCTCCACTTT. Amino acid sequence: CASSDRDYYNSPLHF.

This clonotype was observed a handful of times. The chain has TRBV12-3 or TRBV12-4 and TRBJ2-1, with 12 nucleotides matching TRBD2. This CDR3 comprises 19 residues. The V and J ends lost 6 bases and 7 bases, in that order; junction bases with no gene match: 19. The CDR3 loop is CASSITLWTSGNPANEQFF. The CDR3 DNA sequence: TGTGCCAGCAGCATTACCCTCTGGACTAGCGGGAATCCCGCAAATGAGCAGTTCTTC.

In regard to this clonotype: The CDR3 carries no conserved terminal phenylalanine or tryptophan, so it likely arises from a read error. V is TRBV20-1 and J is TRBJ2-6; D remains ambiguous. Germline V CDR1 and CDR2: DFQATT, SNEGSKA (reference sequence). The CDR3 sequence is 14 residues long. Between the trimmed V and J ends, which lost 3 bases and 0 bases, there was a span of 6 bases. The CDR3 spells CSASLVSGANVLTV. The CDR3 DNA is TGCAGTGCTAGTCTCGTCTCTGGGGCCAACGTCCTGACTGTC.

Points on this clonotype: Mismatch with germline at one junction end may stem from a read error. The J gene is TRBJ2-4, the V gene TRBV4-1, with D unclear. The end of the DNA is better explained by TRBJ2-7, so the J call may be wrong. The germline V gene has CDR1 MGHRA and CDR2 YSYEKL. The CDR3 totals 14 residues. For the CDR3, the DNA is TGCGCCGGCAGCCAAGATAAGGTCACCTACGAGCAGTACTTC. This codes for CAGSQDKVTYEQYF.

At least ten counts were recorded for this clonotype. The genes are TRBV12-3 or TRBV12-4 and TRBJ2-7, with 8 positions matching TRBD1. The CDR3 is 13 amino acids. The trim removed 6 bases at V and 2 bases at J, leaving 3 bases unmatched. As DNA, the CDR3 is TGTGCCAGCAGCCCGGGACAGGCCTACGAGCAGTACTTC. Translation gives CASSPGQAYEQYF.

The chain links TRBV12-3 or TRBV12-4 to TRBJ2-1; no definite D call. V lost 2 bases, J lost 12 bases, and 11 bases lay in between. The CDR3 sequence is 12 residues long. CDR3 nucleotide sequence: TGTGCCAGCAGTTTACAGGCCGGAAGGCAGTTCTTC. This codes for CASSLQAGRQFF.

This clonotype was counted a few times. The rearrangement uses TRBV6-5 and TRBJ1-2; D uncertain. CDR1 is MNHEY and CDR2 is SVGAGI in the germline V gene. V dropped 6 bases and J dropped 4 bases, with 12 bases sitting between them. This CDR3 contains 13 residues. The CDR3 coding sequence is TGTGCCAGCAGCAACGCGCGTTCCTATGGCTACACCTTC. Its translation is CASSNARSYGYTF.

This clonotype was counted between two and nine times. The V call is TRBV12-3 or TRBV12-4, the J call TRBJ2-3, with TRBD2 matching over 7 bases. The CDR3 consists of 15 residues. V trimming: 5 bases; J trimming: 2 bases; junction bases outside the gene matches: 7. The CDR3 spells CASSRQRGSTDTQYF. The CDR3 coding sequence is TGTGCCAGCAGTCGCCAGCGGGGATCCACAGATACGCAGTATTTT.

The chain combines TRBV29-1 with TRBJ1-1, with TRBD1 as a possible D gene (5 bases). The CDR3 runs to 13 residues. Germline CDR1 SQVTM, CDR2 ANQGSEA. V was trimmed by 4 bases and J by 3 bases, leaving 12 bases between them. CDR3 sequence reads: CSVASGGYTEAFF. The CDR3 region has the DNA TGCAGCGTTGCCTCTGGGGGTTACACTGAAGCTTTCTTT.